This TCR beta chain was found in a study of post-analysis software for immune sequencing data. General study results and limits: Elevated frequency relative to controls characterized roughly 5 TRBV segments in patients, TRBV5-6, TRBV5-1 and TRBV20-1 among them. Normalized Chao1 diversity in multiple sclerosis patients fell significantly below that of controls.

The CDR3 runs 15 residues. Germline trimming cut 4 bases from V and 6 bases from J; bases unmatched to any gene: 11. CDR1 and CDR2 from the germline V gene are SGHTA and FQGNSA. This clonotype was found a few times. No antigen is known for it. Prepared TCR beta cDNA libraries contained unique molecular identifiers. One entry per CDR3 protein results from TCRdb running MiXCR on the PCR reads. This sample carries hundreds of thousands of distinct CDR3 sequences, approximately 60% of them seen once, and the ten largest clones take 10% to 12%. This chain joins TRBV7-2 and TRBJ1-2, with TRBD1 matching 7 bases. Sequencing was performed on blood. This receptor was obtained from a girl aged 2 to 10 with multiple sclerosis. This CDR3 reads CASSWRQGGRNGYTF. The CDR3 nucleotides read TGTGCCAGCAGCTGGAGACAGGGAGGACGTAATGGCTACACCTTC. Complete variable domain (other parts from reference TRBV7-2 and TRBJ1-2): GAGVSQSPSNKVTEKGKDVELRCDPISGHTALYWYRQSLGQGLEFLIYFQGNSAPDKSGLPSDRFSAERTGGSVSTLTIQRTQQEDSAVYLCASSWRQGGRNGYTFGSGTRLTVV.